The rows below give T cell receptor beta chains drawn from one sample of a study of T cell clones after liver transplantation. Repertoires were generated with immunoSEQ multiplex PCR, while TCRdb's copy carries only in-frame clones and drops some. The sample shows tens of thousands of clones, less than 75% of them seen only once. This specimen consisted of CD4+ T cells from blood, obtained at the 22-month timepoint. The receptors come from a human patient who received a liver transplant. Some T cells may be transferred from the graft donor. Both conserved end residues are part of each CDR3. D genes are given only for firm matches. Clone size, where shown, is once, few, many, or a class for clones that have expanded.

>-|TRBJ2-3|-|TRBV7-2
CASSQALRPDTQYF
TGTGCCAGCAGCCAAGCCCTGCGGCCAGATACGCAGTATTTT
>-|TRBJ2-3|TRBD1|TRBV18
CASSRQGAEDTQYF
TGTGCCAGCTCACGACAGGGGGCTGAAGATACGCAGTATTTT
>-|TRBJ1-4|-|TRBV28
CASKKQGNEKLFF
TGTGCCAGCAAAAAACAGGGCAATGAAAAACTGTTTTTT
>-|TRBJ1-6|-|TRBV9
CASSEDFSPLHF
TGTGCCAGCAGCGAGGACTTTTCACCCCTCCACTTT
>-|TRBJ1-1|-|TRBV6-1
CALEGGRRDTEAFF
TGTGCCCTTGAGGGAGGGCGAAGGGACACTGAAGCTTTCTTT
>-|TRBJ1-6|-|TRBV11-2
CASRPQGSNSPLHF
TGTGCCAGTAGGCCCCAGGGATCGAATTCACCCCTCCACTTT
>once|TRBJ1-1|-|TRBV29-1
CSVARDLEAFF
TGCAGCGTTGCCAGGGACCTTGAAGCTTTCTTT
>-|TRBJ1-6|TRBD1|TRBV6-4
CASSDWTGPNSPLHF
TGTGCCAGCAGTGACTGGACAGGGCCCAATTCACCCCTCCACTTT
>-|TRBJ1-6|-|TRBV7-9
CASSFWGTGNSPLHF
TGTGCCAGCAGCTTTTGGGGGACGGGGAATTCACCCCTCCACTTT
>few|TRBJ1-5|-|TRBV28
CASTWTVSNQPQHF
TGTGCCAGCACCTGGACAGTTAGCAATCAGCCCCAGCATTTT
>-|TRBJ1-6|TRBD1|TRBV2
CASSRDREVSPLHF
TGTGCCAGCAGTCGGGACAGGGAGGTTTCACCCCTCCACTTT
>-|TRBJ2-3|-|TRBV7-2
CASSLGESTDTQYF
TGTGCCAGCAGCTTAGGGGAAAGCACAGATACGCAGTATTTT
>-|TRBJ1-3|-|TRBV5-8
CASRLRTAGNTIYF
TGTGCCAGCCGACTCCGGACGGCCGGAAACACCATATATTTT
>-|TRBJ1-1|-|TRBV6-5
CASSYSRDLNTEAFF
TGTGCCAGCAGTTACTCCCGGGACTTGAACACTGAAGCTTTCTTT
>-|TRBJ2-1|TRBD2|TRBV5-4
CASSYRAGTYSYNEQFF
TGTGCCAGCAGCTATCGAGCGGGGACCTACTCCTACAATGAGCAGTTCTTC
>-|TRBJ1-6|TRBD1|TRBV7-8
CASSYQTGYNSPLHF
TGTGCCAGCAGCTACCAGACAGGGTATAATTCACCCCTCCACTTT
>-|TRBJ2-1|TRBD2|TRBV7-2
CASSRTSGGYNEQFF
TGTGCCAGCAGCCGGACTAGCGGGGGCTACAATGAGCAGTTCTTC
>-|TRBJ2-2|TRBD2|TRBV6-5
CAIAAGVKGTGELFF
TGTGCCATCGCAGCGGGGGTGAAAGGCACCGGGGAGCTGTTTTTT
>few|TRBJ2-7|-|TRBV6-6
CASSYSAGSIEQYF
TGTGCCAGCAGTTACTCGGCAGGGTCGATCGAGCAGTACTTC
>-|TRBJ2-7|-|TRBV7-2
CASTSVEGGEQYF
TGTGCCAGCACCTCGGTCGAGGGGGGCGAGCAGTACTTC
>-|TRBJ1-1|-|TRBV9
CASSPPRGKLMNTEAFF
TGTGCCAGCAGCCCCCCTAGGGGGAAGTTGATGAACACTGAAGCTTTCTTT
>-|TRBJ1-1|-|TRBV10-1
CASSPTRGHMNTEAFF
TGCGCCAGCAGTCCCACCCGGGGACACATGAACACTGAAGCTTTCTTT
>-|TRBJ1-6|-|TRBV6-1
CASRVSDSYSPLHF
TGTGCCAGCAGGGTAAGCGACAGCTATTCACCCCTCCACTTT
>few|TRBJ1-6|-|TRBV18
CASSPTGQTNSPLHF
TGTGCCAGCTCACCGACCGGACAGACCAATTCACCCCTCCACTTT
>-|TRBJ1-5|-|TRBV4-2
CASSQAAGTHQPQHF
TGTGCCAGCAGCCAAGCAGCCGGGACACATCAGCCCCAGCATTTT
>-|TRBJ2-2|-|TRBV5-1
CASSYRGSPGELFF
TGCGCCAGCAGCTATCGGGGTTCCCCCGGGGAGCTGTTTTTT
>few|TRBJ1-2|-|TRBV6-6
CASSYDPGLHGYTF
TGTGCCAGCAGTTACGATCCGGGCCTTCATGGCTACACCTTC
>-|TRBJ1-1|TRBD1|TRBV5-1
CASSASGTGYRTEAFF
TGCGCCAGCAGCGCCTCCGGGACAGGGTATCGAACTGAAGCTTTCTTT
>-|TRBJ1-5|TRBD1|TRBV9
CASSAGTVNQPQHF
TGTGCCAGCAGCGCCGGGACAGTCAATCAGCCCCAGCATTTT
>-|TRBJ1-2|-|TRBV7-2
CASSLDSPYGYTF
TGTGCCAGCAGCTTGGACAGCCCCTATGGCTACACCTTC
>-|TRBJ2-7|-|TRBV2
CASLGQGGPYEQYF
TGTGCCAGTCTCGGGCAGGGGGGCCCCTACGAGCAGTACTTC
>-|TRBJ2-1|TRBD1|TRBV5-1
CASSSDRGLYNEQFF
TGCGCCAGCAGCTCGGACAGGGGCCTTTACAATGAGCAGTTCTTC
>-|TRBJ1-5|-|TRBV6-6
CASRGNDRDNQPQHF
TGTGCCAGCAGGGGAAACGACAGAGATAATCAGCCCCAGCATTTT
>-|TRBJ1-3|-|TRBV5-4
CASRYDGGSGNTIYF
TGTGCCAGCAGATATGACGGAGGGTCTGGAAACACCATATATTTT
>-|TRBJ2-2|-|TRBV6-5
CASSETVNTGELFF
TGTGCCAGCAGTGAGACGGTAAACACCGGGGAGCTGTTTTTT
>-|TRBJ2-1|-|TRBV6-1
CASSANSLKEQFF
TGTGCCAGCAGTGCTAACTCCCTCAAAGAGCAGTTCTTC